This note documents a single TCR beta chain sequence. This clone was observed a few times. The target of this receptor is not known. There are no base qualities to consult, and no much larger clone falls within one base. The immunoSEQ Assay, a bias-controlled multiplex PCR, was used to amplify TCRbeta CDR3 regions from genomic DNA. As for the original processing: The number of nucleated cells in each sample was estimated by amplification of reference gene primers within the assay. To quantify the absolute abundance of each unique TCRbeta CDR3 rearrangement, sequence reads were collapsed and filtered. Productive Simpson clonality was computed per sample as the square root of Simpson's diversity index over productive rearrangements. In its TCRdb copy, this immuneACCESS table keeps in-frame sequences only and misses some clones. Where compared with another copy, unresolved V genes explain less than half of these, and the others have no known cause. That table supplies the V and J calls and clone size; D and trimming were determined from the DNA. The sample table lists approximately 200,000 clones, approximately 90% of them with a count of one. Together, the top ten hold about 4.5% of the sample.

This record belongs to a study of blood T cell repertoires in COVID-19 (dated by TCRdb to the early 2020s). In the study overall: The collaborator samples originated in the United States, Italy and Spain and spanned the acute and convalescent phases of COVID-19. The material from the prospective study consisted of cDNA or gDNA derived from T cells, B-cell-depleted T cells, or PBMCs. Subjects who had been exposed to COVID-19, were actively infected with it, or had recovered from it provided the deeply sampled blood TCRbeta repertoires that made up the dataset. The repertoires were released in a freely available public database meant as a resource for research on the immune response to SARS-CoV-2. Samples were obtained from the ongoing ImmuneRACE study (first 160 participants) and from 950 to 1,500 subjects provided by 6 global collaborators. Sample metadata almost always included a de-identified subject ID, COVID-19 status, age in years and sex. Where HLA class I and class II types were available, the types were taken from metadata supplied by the sample provider, not from assay-based typing. What the work shows at the level of the full study, not this receptor alone: The amount of clinical and demographic metadata varied by source and participant and was provided uncurated.

Each collaborating institution followed its own protocols to collect whole blood in K2EDTA tubes. For TCRbeta analysis, collaborators shipped samples in one of three forms: frozen whole blood, isolated PBMCs, or DNA extracted from either of those sample types. V is cut by 5 bases and J by 8 bases, and the space between the germline ends is 15 bases. The CDR3 starts with the cysteine, ends with the phenylalanine, and has 13 residues. Just the 39-base CDR3 DNA is kept, in frame starting at base 1. CDR1 SEHNR and CDR2 FQNEAQ are derived from the germline V gene (reference sequence). The V gene is TRBV7-9 and the J gene is TRBJ1-2; the D gene cannot be resolved reliably. Sequencing was done on a sample of peripheral blood. The origin of this receptor is a man in his fifties or sixties with acute or convalescent COVID-19. CDR3 reads: CASSAAKQSGYTF. The sequenced DNA: TGTGCCAGCAGCGCCGCTAAGCAATCGGGCTACACCTTC.